These 29 T cell receptor beta chains were sequenced from one sample in a study of Graves' ophthalmopathy and Graves' hyperthyroidism. RNA transcripts were the template, and TCR beta CDR3 regions were amplified from them. The first round was an RT-PCR with HTBI primers, and the second round was a multiplex PCR. TCRdb itself ran the multiplex PCR reads through MiXCR, one entry per CDR3 protein. The repertoire holds 350,000 to 450,000 distinct CDR3 sequences, with 20% to 25% as singletons. Sequenced input: peripheral blood. These receptors were taken from a woman between 18 and 29 years old with stable Graves' hyperthyroidism.

This clonotype was counted many times. In DNA, the CDR3 is TGTGCCAGCAGTTACGCAGGCTCAAATTCACCCCTCCACTTT. Its translation is CASSYAGSNSPLHF. The chain combines TRBV6-5 with TRBJ1-6; no clear D gene. Per germline, CDR1 MNHEY and CDR2 SVGAGI. Trimming took off 2 bases at V and 7 bases at J, with 9 bases between the two ends. The length of the CDR3 is 14 residues.

This clonotype was counted between two and nine times. One end of the junction does not line up with germline, which may come from a read error. This rearrangement joins TRBV12-3 or TRBV12-4 to TRBJ2-1; 8 nucleotides agree with TRBD2. The CDR3 extends over 15 amino acids. The CDR3: CASSLDGLAGNEKFF. The CDR3 nucleotides read TGTGCCAGCAGTTTAGATGGTCTAGCGGGCAATGAGAAGTTCTTC.

This clonotype was seen many times. The chain employs TRBV6-1 and TRBJ2-7; 10 bases line up with TRBD2. With V trimmed by 6 bases and J by 1 base, 6 bases remained unmatched. In germline, CDR1 is MNHNS, CDR2 SASEGT. The CDR3 length is 15 residues. The CDR3 reads CASSKTSGFSYEQYF. The DNA for the CDR3 is TGTGCCAGCAGCAAGACTAGCGGGTTTTCCTACGAGCAGTACTTC.

This clonotype came up many times. This rearrangement joins TRBV12-3 or TRBV12-4 to TRBJ1-1; TRBD1 is a possible D gene (5 bases). V lost 7 bases to trimming and J lost 7 bases, with 13 bases between them. This CDR3 region has 12 residues. The CDR3 reads CASKLGGNEAFF. The CDR3 nucleotides are TGTGCCAGCAAACTGGGGGGAAATGAAGCTTTCTTT.

This clonotype has at least ten counts. The gene calls are TRBV19 and TRBJ2-5, with D tentatively TRBD2 (6 bases). Germline V CDR1 and CDR2: LNHDA, SQIVND (reference sequence). V was cut by 2 bases and J by 5 bases, with 12 bases left in between. The CDR3 is 14 residues long. DNA for the CDR3: TGTGCCAGTAGTATATCTAGCGCGGGGGAGACCCAGTACTTC. It codes for CASSISSAGETQYF.

This clonotype was counted at least ten times. This chain links TRBV12-3 or TRBV12-4 with TRBJ1-6; the match to TRBD1 covers 8 bases. The V and J ends lost 7 bases and 7 bases, in that order; junction bases with no gene match: 9. The CDR3 length is 15 residues. The CDR3 DNA reads TGTGCCAGCACCTCAAAGGCAGGGGGCAATTCACCCCTCCACTTT. Translating gives CASTSKAGGNSPLHF.

This clonotype appeared a single time. This rearrangement joins TRBV12-3 or TRBV12-4 to TRBJ1-5; TRBD1 might be the D (5 bases). The CDR3 is made up of 16 amino acids. V lost 1 base and J lost 2, with 12 bases in between. CDR3 DNA sequence: TGTGCCAGCAGTTTAGTGCAGGGTAGTCGCAATCAGCCCCAGCATTTT. Translated: CASSLVQGSRNQPQHF.

This clonotype was seen at least ten times. The chain is built from TRBV28 and TRBJ1-1; no reliable D call. The CDR3 covers 15 residues. Looked up from germline, CDR1 is MDHEN and CDR2 is SYDVKM. V shed 7 bases and J shed 5 bases, with 20 bases lying between them. CDR3 in DNA: TGTGCCAGCACCGAAAACCCCCGGGGTTTTACTGAAGCTTTCTTT. Protein sequence: CASTENPRGFTEAFF.

This clonotype was counted at least ten times. The rearrangement uses TRBV9 and TRBJ2-4; D might be TRBD1 (5 bases). Looked up from germline, CDR1 is SGDLS and CDR2 is YYNGEE. There are 16 residues in the CDR3. V was cut by 0 bases and J by 8 bases, with 18 bases left in between. In DNA, the CDR3 is TGTGCCAGCAGCGTAGCTTCTGGTCAGGGTGGGGACATTCAGTACTTC. This codes for CASSVASGQGGDIQYF.

This clonotype has only a few counts. J is TRBJ2-2 and V is TRBV5-1, with D tentatively TRBD2 (5 bases). Germline CDR1 reads SGHRS; CDR2 reads YFSETQ. V lost 4 bases and J lost 6, with 19 bases in between. This CDR3 region has 16 residues. The DNA of the CDR3 is TGCGCCAGCAGCATCCGACGGGGAAGGATCGCCGGGGAGCTGTTTTTT. Its translation: CASSIRRGRIAGELFF. Drawing the rest from reference TRBV5-1 and TRBJ2-2, the complete variable domain is KAGVTQTPRYLIKTRGQQVTLSCSPISGHRSVSWYQQTPGQGLQFLFEYFSETQRNKGNFPGRFSGRQFSNSRSEMNVSTLELGDSALYLCASSIRRGRIAGELFFGEGSRLTVL.

This clonotype was counted between two and nine times. The chain links TRBV6-1 to TRBJ2-7; weak D call: TRBD2 (7 bases). Germline CDR1 MNHNS, CDR2 SASEGT. V was shortened by 5 bases and J by 4 bases, with 15 bases between the two germline ends. The CDR3 sequence is 14 residues long. DNA for the CDR3: TGTGCCAGCAGTCCGCGAGGGGGGGATTACGAGCAGTACTTC. Translated: CASSPRGGDYEQYF.

This clonotype showed up many times. The chain employs TRBV7-2 and TRBJ2-5; 8 bases align to TRBD2. The ends lost 4 bases at V and 3 bases at J; junction bases unmatched: 4. CDR1 is SGHTA, CDR2 FQGNSA, per germline. The CDR3 spans 14 residues. CDR3 in DNA: TGTGCCAGCAGCTCCCGGACTAGCAAAGAGACCCAGTACTTC. Amino acids: CASSSRTSKETQYF. Full variable domain (rest looked up from reference TRBV7-2 and TRBJ2-5): GAGVSQSPSNKVTEKGKDVELRCDPISGHTALYWYRQSLGQGLEFLIYFQGNSAPDKSGLPSDRFSAERTGGSVSTLTIQRTQQEDSAVYLCASSSRTSKETQYFGPGTRLLVL.

This clonotype was recorded many times. The J gene is TRBJ1-1, the V gene TRBV6-1, with D unresolved. Germline CDR1 MNHNS, CDR2 SASEGT. Trimming left V 2 bases short and J 3 bases short, with 16 bases between. This CDR3 has 16 residues. As DNA, the CDR3 is TGTGCCAGCAGTGAACGGCTCGGGGTCTTGGACACTGAAGCTTTCTTT. Amino acids: CASSERLGVLDTEAFF.

This clonotype was recorded many times. This rearrangement joins TRBV7-8 to TRBJ2-5, with 8 positions matching TRBD2. Germline lookup yields CDR1 SGHVS and CDR2 FQNEAQ. This CDR3 is built from 15 residues. V was pared by 6 bases and J by 5 bases, with 11 bases of the junction left unmatched. CDR3 protein: CASSFQRELRETQYF. The CDR3, as DNA: TGTGCCAGCAGTTTCCAGCGGGAGCTGCGGGAGACCCAGTACTTC. Drawing the rest from reference TRBV7-8 and TRBJ2-5, the complete variable domain is GAGVSQSPRYKVAKRGQDVALRCDPISGHVSLFWYQQALGQGPEFLTYFQNEAQLDKSGLPSDRFFAERPEGSVSTLKIQRTQQEDSAVYLCASSFQRELRETQYFGPGTRLLVL.

On this clonotype: This may be a read error, as it is one base from a much larger clone. The chain couples TRBV2 to TRBJ1-6; D possibly corresponds to TRBD1 (5 bases). CDR3 length: 16 residues. The germline CDR1 and CDR2 sequences are SNHLY and FYNNEI. V lost 8 bases and J lost 5, with 19 bases in between. The CDR3 reads CASRPIGRGNNSPLHF. CDR3 DNA: TGTGCCAGCCGACCGATAGGACGGGGGAATAATTCACCCCTCCACTTT.

In its sample, this clonotype was seen many times. This chain links TRBV3-1 with TRBJ1-2; 7 bases match TRBD1. V was pared by 6 bases and J by 4 bases, with 5 bases of the junction left unmatched. Germline V gene lookup returns CDR1 LGHDT and CDR2 YNNKEL (reference sequence). The CDR3 sequence is 13 residues long. Here the CDR3 reads CASRSTGSYGYTF. The CDR3 coding sequence is TGTGCCAGCAGATCGACAGGGAGCTATGGCTACACCTTC. Supplemented by reference TRBV3-1 and TRBJ1-2, the full variable domain reads DTAVSQTPKYLVTQMGNDKSIKCEQNLGHDTMYWYKQDSKKFLKIMFSYNNKELIINETVPNRFSPKSPDKAHLNLHINSLELGDSAVYFCASRSTGSYGYTFGSGTRLTVV.

This clonotype was found many times. J is TRBJ1-5 and V is TRBV7-2; D uncertain. Trimming left V 1 base short and J 6 bases short, with 13 bases between. This CDR3 is 15 amino acids long. CDR1 and CDR2 (germline): SGHTA, FQGNSA. The CDR3 nucleotides are TGTGCCAGCAGCTTAGGAGGGTTTTCCGCTCAGCCCCAGCATTTT. Its translation is CASSLGGFSAQPQHF.

This clonotype has ten or more counts. V and J are TRBV12-3 or TRBV12-4 and TRBJ1-2; the D gene is possibly TRBD1 (5 bases). V dropped 3 bases and J dropped 5 bases, with 19 bases sitting between them. The CDR3 consists of 16 residues. CDR3 sequence (DNA): TGTGCCAGCAGTTTTCTCCAGGGCGGCCACTTATATGGCTACACCTTC. Its translation is CASSFLQGGHLYGYTF.

The sample holds many counts of this clonotype. This sequence joins TRBV10-2 and TRBJ1-1; D is undetermined. This CDR3 is 13 amino acids long. Trimming left V 1 base short and J 1 base short, with 4 bases between. Germline V gene lookup returns CDR1 WSHSY and CDR2 SAAADI. The CDR3 region is CASSEFRNTEAFF. CDR3 DNA sequence: TGCGCCAGCAGTGAGTTCAGGAACACTGAAGCTTTCTTT.

This clonotype was observed a handful of times. The chain recombines TRBV11-2 with TRBJ2-3; tentative D call: TRBD2 (5 bases). Germline V gene lookup returns CDR1 SGHAT and CDR2 FQNNGV. The CDR3 consists of 16 residues. Trimming left V 4 bases short and J 0 bases short, with 14 bases between. CDR3 sequence reads: CASSSRLLKSTDTQYF. The CDR3 DNA sequence: TGTGCCAGCAGCTCTAGACTACTTAAAAGCACAGATACGCAGTATTTT.

This rearrangement joins TRBV10-3 to TRBJ1-1, with D possibly matching TRBD1 (5 bases). Germline CDR1 and CDR2: ENHRY and SYGVKD. V dropped 9 bases and J dropped 5 bases, with 10 bases sitting between them. The CDR3 covers 11 residues. The CDR3 DNA follows: TGTGCCATAGGGGAGGGAACTGAAGCTTTCTTT. Protein product: CAIGEGTEAFF.

This clonotype showed up many times. With a much larger clone just one base away, this may be a read error. The V and J genes are TRBV12-3 or TRBV12-4 and TRBJ2-4; D possibly corresponds to TRBD2 (5 bases). This CDR3 spans 14 amino acids. The CDR3 bases are TGTGCCAGCCTTAATTCCCTAGCCAAAAACATTAAGTACTTC. Protein: CASLNSLAKNIKYF.

This clonotype has ten or more counts. This rearrangement joins TRBV6-5 to TRBJ2-2; the D gene is possibly TRBD2 (6 bases). This CDR3 is 15 amino acids long. The V end was cut by 5 bases, the J end by 1 base, with 11 bases between. Germline-derived CDR1 and CDR2 are MNHEY and SVGAGI. CDR3 coding DNA: TGTGCCAGCAGTGGGACTCGAGTGAACACCGGGGAGCTGTTTTTT. Its protein is CASSGTRVNTGELFF.

This clonotype was seen a few times. This rearrangement joins TRBV5-1 to TRBJ2-5; 7 positions match TRBD2. With V trimmed by 4 bases and J by 5 bases, 8 bases remained unmatched. Germline loops: CDR1 SGHRS, CDR2 YFSETQ. The CDR3 contains 14 residues. The CDR3 region is CASSQGLGGETQYF. For the CDR3, the DNA is TGCGCCAGCAGCCAAGGACTAGGAGGCGAGACCCAGTACTTC.

This CDR3 is CASSESQGGTQHF. The CDR3, as DNA: TGTGCCAGCAGTGAGTCCCAGGGGGGGACCCAGCATTTT. The V and J genes are TRBV2 and TRBJ1-5; 7 positions match TRBD1. The germline V gene has CDR1 SNHLY and CDR2 FYNNEI. CDR3 length: 13 residues. V lost 3 bases and J lost 11; bases outside the gene matches: 7.

This clonotype was observed a few times. The rearrangement links TRBV3-1 to TRBJ2-7; D not resolved. V lost 0 bases, J lost 7 bases, and 10 bases lay in between. The V gene's germline CDR1 is LGHDT and CDR2 YNNKEL (reference sequence). The CDR3 loop spans 13 amino acids. In DNA, the CDR3 is TGTGCCAGCAGCCAAGACCCCGTAGGGGAGCAGTACTTC. Translated: CASSQDPVGEQYF.

This clonotype occurred many times. The J gene is TRBJ2-7, the V gene TRBV6-2 or TRBV6-3; 10 bases agree with TRBD1. J was trimmed by 7 bases and V by 5 bases; bases with no gene match: 5. CDR1 MNHEY and CDR2 SVGEGT come from the germline V gene. The CDR3 sequence is 13 residues long. The chain's CDR3 is CASSRQGAREQYF. Written as DNA, the CDR3 is TGTGCCAGCAGTAGACAGGGGGCGCGTGAGCAGTACTTC.

V gene TRBV6-1 combines with J gene TRBJ2-7, with D possibly matching TRBD1 (6 bases). The CDR3 length is 13 residues. V was cut by 7 bases and J by 5 bases, with 15 bases left in between. Per the germline V gene, CDR1 is MNHNS and CDR2 is SASEGT. CDR3 in amino acids: CASNKQGIHEQYF. The CDR3 DNA is TGTGCCAGCAACAAACAGGGAATACACGAGCAGTACTTC.

This clonotype was seen many times. The genes are TRBV29-1 and TRBJ1-3; TRBD1 agrees at 7 bases. Losses at the gene ends were 5 bases for V and 3 bases for J; bases not matched to a gene: 10. This CDR3 has 15 amino acids. CDR1 SQVTM and CDR2 ANQGSEA come from the germline V gene. CDR3 in DNA: TGCAGCGTTTGGACAGGAGGGGCAAATGGAAACACCATATATTTT. Its protein product is CSVWTGGANGNTIYF.